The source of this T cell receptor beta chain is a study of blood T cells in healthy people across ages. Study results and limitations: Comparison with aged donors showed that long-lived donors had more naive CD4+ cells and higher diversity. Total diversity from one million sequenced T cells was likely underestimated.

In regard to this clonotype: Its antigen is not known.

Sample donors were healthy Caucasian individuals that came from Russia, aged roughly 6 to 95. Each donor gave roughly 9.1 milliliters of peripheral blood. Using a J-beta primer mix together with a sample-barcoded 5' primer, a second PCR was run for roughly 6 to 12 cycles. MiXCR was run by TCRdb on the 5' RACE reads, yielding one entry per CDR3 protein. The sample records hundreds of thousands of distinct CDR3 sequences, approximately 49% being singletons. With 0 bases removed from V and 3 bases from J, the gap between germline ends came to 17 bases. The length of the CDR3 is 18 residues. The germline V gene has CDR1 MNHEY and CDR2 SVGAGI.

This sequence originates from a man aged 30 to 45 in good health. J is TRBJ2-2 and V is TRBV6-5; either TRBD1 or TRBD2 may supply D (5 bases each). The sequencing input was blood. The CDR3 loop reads CASSYSSRGADYTGELFF. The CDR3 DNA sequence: TGTGCCAGCAGTTACTCGAGTAGAGGGGCAGATTACACCGGGGAGCTGTTTTTT.